The 14 T cell receptor beta chains listed next were all sequenced from one sample in a study of blood T cell repertoires in COVID-19 (TCRdb year 2020). To prepare the library, the immunoSEQ multiplex PCR assay was applied. Entries here come from immuneACCESS through TCRdb and include only in-frame sequences with V and J called. Some clones fail to appear in such tables; in the studies checked, an unresolved V gene covers under half of the shortfall, and the cause of the remainder is unknown. Across this sample there are 70,000 to 75,000 clones, with roughly 76% seen only once. Approximately 22% of the sample is held by the ten biggest clonotypes. Specimen: peripheral blood. These TCRs come from a woman aged 70-85 years with acute or convalescent COVID-19.

The chain carries TRBV5-1 and TRBJ1-4; D is uncertain. There are 15 residues in the CDR3. V lost 4 bases to trimming and J lost 1 base, with 11 bases between them. Germline lookup yields CDR1 SGHRS and CDR2 YFSETQ. The CDR3 reads CASSPHRETNEKLFF. The CDR3 DNA reads TGCGCCAGCAGCCCCCACAGAGAAACTAATGAAAAACTGTTTTTT.

This chain uses TRBV19 with TRBJ2-2; 9 nucleotides align to TRBD2. Germline trimming cut 6 bases from V and 4 bases from J; bases unmatched to any gene: 12. CDR1 is LNHDA and CDR2 is SQIVND in the germline V gene (reference sequence). This CDR3 comprises 17 residues. The CDR3 here is CASRGLAGVGGTGELFF. The CDR3 DNA follows: TGTGCCAGTAGAGGATTAGCGGGGGTAGGAGGCACCGGGGAGCTGTTTTTT.

V gene TRBV3-1 (or the pseudogene TRBV3-2) combines with J gene TRBJ2-6; D is unclear. Germline V gives CDR1 LGHDT, CDR2 YNNKEL (reference sequence). Trimming left V 5 bases short and J 0 bases short, with 8 bases between. This CDR3 region has 15 residues. CDR3 DNA sequence: TGTGCCAGCAGCAAGAGACACTCTGGGGCCAACGTCCTGACTTTC. This encodes CASSKRHSGANVLTF.

The chain has TRBV28 and TRBJ1-6, with D uncertain. V shed 9 bases and J shed 6 bases, with 9 bases lying between them. Germline V gene sequence: CDR1 MDHEN, CDR2 SYDVKM. CDR3 size: 12 residues. Here the CDR3 reads CASGPFNSPLHF. In DNA, the CDR3 is TGTGCCAGTGGGCCTTTTAATTCACCCCTCCACTTT. The variable domain in full, completed from reference TRBV28 and TRBJ1-6, reads DVKVTQSSRYLVKRTGEKVFLECVQDMDHENMFWYRQDPGLGLRLIYFSYDVKMKEKGDIPEGYSVSREKKERFSLILESASTNQTSMYLCASGPFNSPLHFGNGTRLTVT.

The gene calls are TRBV30 and TRBJ1-1; possible D gene TRBD1, 5 bases. Germline V gives CDR1 GTSNPN, CDR2 SVGIG (reference sequence). V was pared by 4 bases and J by 1 base, with 16 bases between. This CDR3 is built from 15 residues. CDR3 in amino acids: CAWKGGRTGNTEAFF. Here the CDR3 DNA reads TGTGCCTGGAAAGGCGGGAGAACAGGGAACACTGAAGCTTTCTTT.

The chain recombines TRBV5-1 with TRBJ1-2; D perhaps matches TRBD1 (5 bases). Germline CDR1 is SGHRS and CDR2 is YFSETQ. V was clipped by 4 bases and J by 4 bases, with 8 bases between them. CDR3 length: 12 amino acids. CDR3 nucleotides: TGCGCCAGCAGCCCGGACACCTATGGCTACACCTTC. This translates into CASSPDTYGYTF.

This chain links TRBV28 with TRBJ2-5, with D unclear. V shed 5 bases and J shed 2 bases, with 18 bases lying between them. CDR3 length: 16 amino acids. Per the germline V gene, CDR1 is MDHEN and CDR2 is SYDVKM. This chain's CDR3 is CASSSRRDFGQETQYF. DNA for the CDR3: TGTGCCAGCAGTAGTCGACGCGACTTTGGGCAAGAGACCCAGTACTTC.

The CDR3 DNA follows: TGCAGCGTTCGGACCGTAGCGGGCTACGAGCAGTACTTC. Translated, it gives CSVRTVAGYEQYF. J is TRBJ2-7 and V is TRBV29-1; TRBD2 agrees at 7 bases. Germline-derived CDR1 and CDR2 are SQVTM and ANQGSEA. The CDR3 is 13 amino acids. V lost 5 bases, J lost 3 bases, and 7 bases stayed unmatched.

J is TRBJ2-2 and V is TRBV7-9, with a possible D match to TRBD2 (6 bases). V dropped 6 bases and J dropped 5 bases, with 10 bases sitting between them. The germline CDR1 and CDR2 sequences are SEHNR and FQNEAQ (reference sequence). The CDR3 covers 13 residues. CDR3 residues: CASREGRTGELFF. DNA of the CDR3: TGTGCCAGCAGAGAGGGGAGGACCGGGGAGCTGTTTTTT.

There are a few counts of this clone. The CDR3 DNA reads TGCGCCAGCAGCATAAATCGACTGCAAGTGGAGACCCAGTACTTC. This translates into CASSINRLQVETQYF. The chain carries TRBV4-1 and TRBJ2-5, with no clear D. This CDR3 contains 15 residues. The germline gives CDR1 MGHRA, CDR2 YSYEKL. The V end was cut by 5 bases, the J end by 5 bases, with 18 bases between.

This clone was detected only a few times. The chain employs TRBV28 and TRBJ1-2, with 7 bases fitting TRBD1. V shed 7 bases and J 3 bases; nucleotides not matched to a gene: 5. The germline gives CDR1 MDHEN, CDR2 SYDVKM. The CDR3 runs to 13 residues. The DNA for the CDR3 is TGTGCCAGCAATTTTGACAGGGACTATGGCTACACCTTC. This sequence encodes CASNFDRDYGYTF.

The rearrangement links TRBV14 to TRBJ1-1; D unclear. This CDR3 comprises 16 residues. The germline V gene encodes CDR1 SGHDN and CDR2 FVKESK. Deletions cut 0 bases from V and 4 bases from J, with 15 bases between. CDR3 sequence: CASSQEEAGPPTEAFF. The CDR3 DNA reads TGTGCCAGCAGCCAAGAGGAGGCCGGGCCCCCCACTGAAGCTTTCTTT. Full variable domain (remainder filled in from reference TRBV14 and TRBJ1-1): EAGVTQFPSHSVIEKGQTVTLRCDPISGHDNLYWYRRVMGKEIKFLLHFVKESKQDESGMPNNRFLAERTGGTYSTLKVQPAELEDSGVYFCASSQEEAGPPTEAFFGQGTRLTVV.

The chain couples TRBV10-3 to TRBJ1-5; the D gene is possibly TRBD1 (5 bases). Germline assignment: CDR1 ENHRY and CDR2 SYGVKD. The CDR3 is made up of 14 amino acids. Trimming shortened V by 2 bases and J by 6 bases, and 11 bases separated the two germline ends. The CDR3 protein is CAISEGALAQPQHF. The CDR3 DNA is TGTGCCATCAGTGAGGGGGCGCTGGCTCAGCCCCAGCATTTT.

Notes on this clone: The same CDR3 arises from other DNA sequences in this sample as well. The rearrangement uses TRBV28 and TRBJ2-1; 8 bases are shared with TRBD2. Germline V gene lookup returns CDR1 MDHEN and CDR2 SYDVKM. The CDR3 contains 15 residues. Trimming cost V 2 bases and J 0 bases; bases outside gene matches: 0. The CDR3 region has the DNA TGTGCCAGCAGTTTAAGCGGGAGCTCCTACAATGAGCAGTTCTTC. It yields the protein CASSLSGSSYNEQFF.